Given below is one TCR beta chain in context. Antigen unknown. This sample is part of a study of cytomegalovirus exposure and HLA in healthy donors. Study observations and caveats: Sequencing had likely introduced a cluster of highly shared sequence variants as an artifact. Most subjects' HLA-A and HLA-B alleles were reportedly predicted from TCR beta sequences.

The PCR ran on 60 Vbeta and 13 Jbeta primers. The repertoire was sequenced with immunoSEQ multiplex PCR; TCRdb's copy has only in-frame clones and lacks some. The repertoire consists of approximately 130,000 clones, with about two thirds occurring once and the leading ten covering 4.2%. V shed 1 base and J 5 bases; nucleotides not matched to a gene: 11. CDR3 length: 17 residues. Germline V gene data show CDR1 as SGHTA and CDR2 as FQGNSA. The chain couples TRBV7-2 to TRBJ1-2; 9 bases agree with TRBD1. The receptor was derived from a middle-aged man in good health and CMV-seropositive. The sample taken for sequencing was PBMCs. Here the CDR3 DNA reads TGTGCCAGCAGCTTAGTAACAGGGGGCTTAATCGGTTATGGCTACACCTTC. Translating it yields CASSLVTGGLIGYGYTF.